This TCR beta chain was obtained from a study of beta chain features in type 1 diabetes. Points from the study as a whole: A greater similarity of naive, central memory and Treg TCRB repertoires was seen among patients than among healthy donors.

Germline V gene data show CDR1 as SEHNR and CDR2 as FQNEAQ (reference sequence). The CDR3 covers 13 residues. Trimming took 11 bases from V and 5 from J, leaving 17 bases between them. As concerns this clone: Its antigen is not identified.

Isolated RNA was reverse transcribed in full, so expressed TCRB transcripts were sequenced. The repertoire was sequenced with immunoSEQ multiplex PCR; TCRdb's copy has only in-frame clones and lacks some. Among around 240,000 clones listed, more than 65% were seen once. This TCR derives from a man aged 25 to 45 in good health. This sequence joins TRBV7-9 and TRBJ2-3, with D possibly TRBD2 on 5 matching bases. Sequenced material: naive CD4+ T cells from blood. CDR3 protein: CAETVASQDTQYF. The CDR3, as DNA: TGTGCCGAGACGGTAGCGTCCCAAGATACGCAGTATTTT.